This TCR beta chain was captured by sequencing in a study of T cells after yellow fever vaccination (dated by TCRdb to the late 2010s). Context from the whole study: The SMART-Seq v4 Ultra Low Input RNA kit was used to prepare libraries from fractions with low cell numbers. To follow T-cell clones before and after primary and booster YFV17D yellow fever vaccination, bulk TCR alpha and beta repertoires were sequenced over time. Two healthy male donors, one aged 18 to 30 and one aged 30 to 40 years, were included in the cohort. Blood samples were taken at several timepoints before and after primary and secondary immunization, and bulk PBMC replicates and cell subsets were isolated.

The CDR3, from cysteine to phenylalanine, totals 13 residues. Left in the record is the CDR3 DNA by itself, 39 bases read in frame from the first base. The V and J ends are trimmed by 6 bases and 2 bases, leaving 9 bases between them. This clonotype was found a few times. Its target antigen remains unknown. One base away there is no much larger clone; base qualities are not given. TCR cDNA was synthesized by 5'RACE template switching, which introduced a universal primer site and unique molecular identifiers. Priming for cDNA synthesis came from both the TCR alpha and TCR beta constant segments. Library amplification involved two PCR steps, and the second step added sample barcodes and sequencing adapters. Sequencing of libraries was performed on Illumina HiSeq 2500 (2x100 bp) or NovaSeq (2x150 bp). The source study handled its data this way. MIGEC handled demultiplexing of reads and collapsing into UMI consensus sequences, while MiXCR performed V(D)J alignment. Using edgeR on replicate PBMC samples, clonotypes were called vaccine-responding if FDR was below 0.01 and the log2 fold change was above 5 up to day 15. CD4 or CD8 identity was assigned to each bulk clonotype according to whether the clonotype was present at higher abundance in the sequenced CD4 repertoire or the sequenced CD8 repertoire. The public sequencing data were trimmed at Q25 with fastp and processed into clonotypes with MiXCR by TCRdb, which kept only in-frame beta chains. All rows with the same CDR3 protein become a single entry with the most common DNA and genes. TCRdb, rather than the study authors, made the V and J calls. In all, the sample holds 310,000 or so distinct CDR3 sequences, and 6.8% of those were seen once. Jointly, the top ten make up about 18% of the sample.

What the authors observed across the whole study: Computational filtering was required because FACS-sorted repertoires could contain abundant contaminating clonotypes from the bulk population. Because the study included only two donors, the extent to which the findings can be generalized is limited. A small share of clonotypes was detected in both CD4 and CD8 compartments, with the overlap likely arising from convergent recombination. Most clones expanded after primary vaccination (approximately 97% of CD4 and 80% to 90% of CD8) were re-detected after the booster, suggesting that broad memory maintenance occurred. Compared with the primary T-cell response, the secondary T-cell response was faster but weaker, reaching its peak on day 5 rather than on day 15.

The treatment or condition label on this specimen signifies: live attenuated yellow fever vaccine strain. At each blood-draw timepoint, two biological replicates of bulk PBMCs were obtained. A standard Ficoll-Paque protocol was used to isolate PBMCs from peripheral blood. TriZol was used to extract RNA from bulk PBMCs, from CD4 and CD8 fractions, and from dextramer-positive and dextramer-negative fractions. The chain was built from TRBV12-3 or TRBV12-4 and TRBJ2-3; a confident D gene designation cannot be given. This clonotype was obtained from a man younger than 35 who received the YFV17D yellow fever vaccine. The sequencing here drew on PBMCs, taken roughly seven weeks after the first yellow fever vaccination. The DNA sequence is TGTGCCAGCAGCATAGTGACCACAGATACGCAGTATTTT. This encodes CASSIVTTDTQYF.